Below are 20 T cell receptor beta chains sequenced from a single sample in a study of tumor and adjacent non-tumor tissue in lung cancer. A modified ARM-PCR protocol with three rounds of nested PCR amplified TCRbeta. TCRdb reanalysed the multiplex PCR reads using MiXCR and keeps one entry per CDR3 protein. The sample has some 99,000 distinct CDR3 sequences, 60% to 70% seen once. No cell sorting was done before RNA was extracted from the tissue. Distant lung tissue was collected more than 3 cm away from the tumor edge. Sequenced: distant non-tumor lung tissue. The receptors come from a man between 60 and 75 years old with non-small cell lung cancer.

This clonotype occurred once. A junction end diverges from the germline sequence, so it may reflect a read error. The gene calls are TRBV4-1 and TRBJ2-3; D is unclear. This CDR3 has 12 residues. Germline V gives CDR1 MGHRA, CDR2 YSYEKL. In nucleotides, the CDR3 is TGTGCCAGCAGCCACATCACAGATACGCAGTGTTTT. Protein: CASSHITDTQCF.

CDR3 in amino acids: CASESTADGGNIGAFF. The CDR3 region has the DNA TGTGCCAGCGAATCAACAGCCGACGGGGGGAACATTGGAGCTTTCTTT. The chain employs TRBV14 and TRBJ1-1; D may be TRBD1 (5 bases). The CDR3 consists of 16 residues. V was shortened by 8 bases and J by 10 bases, with 29 bases between the two germline ends. The germline CDR1 and CDR2 sequences are SGHDN and FVKESK.

This clonotype came up many times. The rearrangement links TRBV20-1 to TRBJ2-1, with unresolved D. Germline values: CDR1 DFQATT, CDR2 SNEGSKA (reference sequence). The CDR3 extends over 14 amino acids. V was clipped by 4 bases and J by 7 bases, with 17 bases between them. DNA for the CDR3: TGCAGTGCTACACCTCCACACCTCTTAAATGAGCAGTTCTTC. Residues: CSATPPHLLNEQFF.

The table lists this clonotype with many counts. The V and J genes are TRBV12-3 or TRBV12-4 and TRBJ1-1; 7 nucleotides align to TRBD1. The ends lost 7 bases at V and 0 bases at J; junction bases unmatched: 11. The CDR3 spans 16 residues. The CDR3 DNA reads TGTGCCAGCAAACAAGTCAACAGGGGCTTGAACACTGAAGCTTTCTTT. Amino acids: CASKQVNRGLNTEAFF.

There are a few counts of this clonotype. This chain links TRBV20-1 with TRBJ2-7, with D possibly being TRBD2 (6 bases). V lost 1 base and J 2 bases, leaving 9 bases between the germline ends. Germline V gene lookup returns CDR1 DFQATT and CDR2 SNEGSKA (reference sequence). This CDR3 has 13 amino acids. The CDR3 DNA sequence: TGCAGTGCTAGAGCAGCGGGCACCTACGAGCAGTACTTC. Translation: CSARAAGTYEQYF.

This chain uses TRBV4-2 with TRBJ2-1; tentative D call: TRBD1 (6 bases). CDR3 length equals 15 residues. Trimming shortened V by 10 bases and J by 6 bases, and 22 bases separated the two germline ends. The germline gives CDR1 LGHNA, CDR2 YNFKEQ. In DNA, the CDR3 is TGTGCCATCCGCCAATCGGAACAGGGTCGCAATGAGCAGTTCTTC. This codes for CAIRQSEQGRNEQFF.

About this clonotype: At one of its ends the junction is not consistent with the germline gene, which may arise from a read error. CDR3 coding DNA: TGTGCTAGCAGTACTTCTAGAGGGAGTAGTAGTGAGCAGTTCTTC. Its protein product is CASSTSRGSSSEQFF. The chain combines TRBV12-3 or TRBV12-4 with TRBJ2-1, with a weak D call TRBD2 (5 bases). The CDR3 totals 15 residues.

Concerning this clonotype itself: Germline is not matched at one junction end, which may reflect a read error. The gene calls are TRBV10-3 and TRBJ2-3; a possible D gene is TRBD2 (6 bases). Germline CDR1 ENHRY, CDR2 SYGVKD. The CDR3 has 14 residues. The CDR3 coding sequence is TGTGCCATCAGGTTTGCTAGCGACACAGATATGCAGTATTTT. Translated: CAIRFASDTDMQYF.

This clonotype was seen many times. The chain recombines TRBV6-1 with TRBJ1-6, with D uncertain. V lost 2 bases to trimming and J lost 7 bases, with 9 bases between them. Looked up from germline, CDR1 is MNHNS and CDR2 is SASEGT. This CDR3 spans 14 amino acids. The chain's CDR3 is CASSESGRNSPLHF. As DNA, the CDR3 is TGTGCCAGCAGTGAATCTGGGCGCAATTCACCCCTCCACTTT.

Turning to this clonotype: A junction boundary mismatches the germline segment, possibly from a read error. The chain has TRBV12-3 or TRBV12-4 and TRBJ2-1; the D is unclear. This CDR3 has 14 amino acids. Here the CDR3 reads CASMLSNSYNEQFF. DNA for the CDR3: TGTGCCAGCATGTTGTCCAACTCCTATAATGAGCAGTTCTTC.

With regard to this clonotype: With a much larger clone just one base away, this may be a read error. The chain joins TRBV10-2 to TRBJ2-1; D not resolved. The CDR3 contains 12 residues. Germline CDR1 reads WSHSY; CDR2 reads SAAADI. CDR3 nucleotide sequence: TGCGTCAGCAGTGAGTCGCGCGGTGAGCAGTTCTTC. Encoded protein: CVSSESRGEQFF.

A few counts support this clonotype. The junction and the germline gene differ at one end; a read error may be behind it. The V and J genes are TRBV5-1 and TRBJ2-1, with D perhaps TRBD1 or TRBD2 (5 bases each). The CDR3 contains 15 residues. Germline lookup yields CDR1 SGHRS and CDR2 YFSETQ. The CDR3 region is CASRTTGLALNEQSF. CDR3 nucleotide sequence: TGCGCCAGCAGGACTACAGGATTGGCGTTAAATGAGCAGTCCTTC. The entire variable domain, with the rest obtained from reference TRBV5-1 and TRBJ2-1, is as follows: KAGVTQTPRYLIKTRGQQVTLSCSPISGHRSVSWYQQTPGQGLQFLFEYFSETQRNKGNFPGRFSGRQFSNSRSEMNVSTLELGDSALYLCASRTTGLALNEQSFGPGTRLTVL.

About this clonotype: This may be a read error, as it is one base from a much larger clone. This chain uses TRBV28 with TRBJ2-7; TRBD1 matches 7 bases. The CDR3 sequence is 15 residues long. Germline V lookup: CDR1 MDHEN, CDR2 SYDVKM. Germline trimming cut 5 bases from V and 4 bases from J; bases unmatched to any gene: 11. The CDR3 bases are TGTGCCAGCAGTGTATCCGGGACAGCCGCTTACGAGCAGTACTTC. Residues: CASSVSGTAAYEQYF.

Remarks on this clonotype: The junction does not match germline at one end; this may be a read error. The V gene is TRBV28, the J gene TRBJ2-1, with D perhaps TRBD2 (5 bases). Germline V gives CDR1 MDHEN, CDR2 SYDVKM. The CDR3 covers 16 residues. CDR3 coding DNA: TGTACCAGCCGATCGACTATCGAGAGCTCCTACAATGAGCAGTTCTTC. This codes for CTSRSTIESSYNEQFF. Full variable domain (rest looked up from reference TRBV28 and TRBJ2-1): DVKVTQSSRYLVKRTGEKVFLECVQDMDHENMFWYRQDPGLGLRLIYFSYDVKMKEKGDIPEGYSVSREKKERFSLILESASTNQTSMYLCTSRSTIESSYNEQFFGPGTRLTVL.

This clonotype showed up many times. This rearrangement joins TRBV4-2 to TRBJ2-5; 10 bases match TRBD2. V shed 4 bases, J shed 4 bases, and the junction held 9 bases outside the gene matches. CDR3 size: 16 residues. Germline CDR1 reads LGHNA; CDR2 reads YNFKEQ. The CDR3 DNA is TGTGCCAGCAGCCGAACCCCCGGGACTAGCGCAGAGACCCAGTACTTC. This encodes CASSRTPGTSAETQYF.

The genes are TRBV11-3 and TRBJ2-1, with D hard to call. CDR3 size: 14 residues. Germline V CDR1 and CDR2: SGHNT, YENEEA. V was pared by 4 bases and J by 7 bases, with 14 bases between. The DNA of the CDR3 is TGTGCCAGCAGCTGGGATGGGCTAACGAATGAGCAGTTCTTC. Residues: CASSWDGLTNEQFF. The full variable domain, completed using reference TRBV11-3 and TRBJ2-1, is EAGVVQSPRYKIIEKKQPVAFWCNPISGHNTLYWYLQNLGQGPELLIRYENEEAVDDSQLPKDRFSAERLKGVDSTLKIQPAELGDSAVYLCASSWDGLTNEQFFGPGTRLTVL.

This chain links TRBV6-2 or TRBV6-3 with TRBJ2-3, with D unclear. CDR3 size: 13 residues. Looked up from germline, CDR1 is MNHEY and CDR2 is SVGEGT. Trimming removed 6 bases from V and 5 bases from J, with 12 bases in between. CDR3 in amino acids: CASSMARIDTQYF. The CDR3, as DNA: TGTGCCAGCAGCATGGCGAGGATAGATACGCAGTATTTT.

This clonotype was seen once. This CDR3 is missing its conserved last phenylalanine or tryptophan, likely due to a read error. The limits of the CDR3 on the DNA are not certain, so only TCRdb's listed CDR3 is given. The chain carries TRBV4-3 and TRBJ2-6; TRBD1 is the table's D call and was not checked against the DNA. Germline CDR1 is LGHNA and CDR2 is YSLEER. The CDR3 has 16 residues if both end residues are counted. This CDR3 is CASSQDTGAGANVMTL.

V usage is TRBV6-1 and J usage is TRBJ1-1, with 7 bases that match TRBD1. The CDR3 is 16 amino acids. The germline CDR1 and CDR2 sequences are MNHNS and SASEGT. V lost 6 bases and J lost 12; bases outside the gene matches: 22. CDR3 protein: CASRPEGAGFPFETFF. CDR3 coding DNA: TGTGCCAGCAGGCCTGAGGGGGCAGGTTTCCCATTCGAAACTTTCTTT.

The V call is TRBV6-2 or TRBV6-3, the J call TRBJ2-4; D is unresolved. Between the trimmed V and J ends, which lost 5 bases and 0 bases, there was a span of 11 bases. CDR1 is MNHEY, CDR2 SVGEGT, per germline. The length of the CDR3 is 15 residues. The CDR3 sequence is CASSDGYLAKNIQYF. The CDR3 bases are TGTGCCAGCAGTGATGGGTACCTAGCCAAAAACATTCAGTACTTC.